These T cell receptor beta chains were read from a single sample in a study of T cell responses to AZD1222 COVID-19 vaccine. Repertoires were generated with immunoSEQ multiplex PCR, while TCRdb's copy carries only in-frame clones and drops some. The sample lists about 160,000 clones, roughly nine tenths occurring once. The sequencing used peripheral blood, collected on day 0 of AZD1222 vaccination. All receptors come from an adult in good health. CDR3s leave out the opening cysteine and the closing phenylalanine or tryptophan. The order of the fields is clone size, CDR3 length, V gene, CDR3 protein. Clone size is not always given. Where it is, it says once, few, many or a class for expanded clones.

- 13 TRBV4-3 ASSALGSVPYGYT
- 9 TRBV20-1 SATKGNIQY
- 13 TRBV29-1 SVEEEQLAKNIQY
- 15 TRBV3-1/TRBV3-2 ASSHPLAGGYTGELF
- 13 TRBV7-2 ASSARDGISYEQY
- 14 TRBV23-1 ASSSGSRRSNEKLF
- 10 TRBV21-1 ASSKLTGPAF
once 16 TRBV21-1 ASRPRPTSGRGTGELF
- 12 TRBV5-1 ASSLAGVTGELF
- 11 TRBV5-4 ASQQGTNEKLF
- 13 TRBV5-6 ASSPGLYSNQPQH
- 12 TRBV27 ASSWTGLDSPLH
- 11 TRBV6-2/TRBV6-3 ASGPRGNTEAF
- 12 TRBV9 ASSVEPGPYEQY
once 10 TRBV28 ASSLLGVGHT
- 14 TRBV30 AWSATGLAGPNEQF
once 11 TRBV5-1 ASSQGNNNEQF
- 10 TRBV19 AISDRNTEAF
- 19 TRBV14 ASSQHIPEGGQTANTGELF
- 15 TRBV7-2 ASSPLWRDRANYGYT
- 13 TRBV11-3 ASSFLPISTDTQY
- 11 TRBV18 ASSPGGTRELF
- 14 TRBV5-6 ASSIGLVPATDTQY
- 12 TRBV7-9 ASSRNAIGTEAF
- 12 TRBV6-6 ASSPGTVNSPLH
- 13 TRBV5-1 ASASLGPGQGEAF
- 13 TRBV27 ASSFFGPRGYEQY
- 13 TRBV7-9 ASSQLDGNMETQY
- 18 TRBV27 ASSLSIVPGLAGGLDEQF
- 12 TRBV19 ASIGSHRNQPQH
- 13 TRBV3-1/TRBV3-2 ASSPPRTGLEKLF
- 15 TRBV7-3 ASSRQEPTVSYNEQF
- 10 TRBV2 ASSKDGDEQY
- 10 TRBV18 ASSPGQTEAF
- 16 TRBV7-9 ASSLGHSTHSLTDTQY
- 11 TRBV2 ASSRQGANEQF
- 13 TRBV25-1 ASSEYLGAIDGYT
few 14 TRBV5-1 ASSLAVGANTGELF
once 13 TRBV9 ASSLGGVGTDTQY
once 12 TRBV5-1 ASSPGGMNTEAF
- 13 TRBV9 ASSVNPSQGQPQH
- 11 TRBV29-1 SVWTSSSYEQY
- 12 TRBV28 ASLWGANTGELF
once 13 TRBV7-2 ASSLGRGVGEKLF
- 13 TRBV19 ASRQGQGLGEKLF
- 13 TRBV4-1 ASSQDGGTGNTIY
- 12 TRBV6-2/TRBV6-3 ASSRTSGVYEQF
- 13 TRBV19 ASSWDRERPQPQH
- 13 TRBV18 ASSTTQIGGNTIY
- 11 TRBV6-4 ASSDEGGTEAF
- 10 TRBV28 ASNDNFVGQF
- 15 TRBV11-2 ASSFGTRTGWNSPLH
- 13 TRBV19 ASSISGRGSYEQY
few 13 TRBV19 ASSISGVSGTEAF